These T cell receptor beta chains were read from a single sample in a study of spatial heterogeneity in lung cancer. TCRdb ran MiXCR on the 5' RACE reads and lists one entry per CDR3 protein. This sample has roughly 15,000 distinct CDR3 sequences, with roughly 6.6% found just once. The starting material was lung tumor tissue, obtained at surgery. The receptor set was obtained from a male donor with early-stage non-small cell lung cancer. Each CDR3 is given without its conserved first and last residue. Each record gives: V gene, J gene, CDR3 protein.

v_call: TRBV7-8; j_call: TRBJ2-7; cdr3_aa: ASSLGGGSYEQY
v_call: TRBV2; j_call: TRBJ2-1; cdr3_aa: ASSEPGQF
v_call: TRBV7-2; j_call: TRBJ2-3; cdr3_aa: ASSSEADTQY
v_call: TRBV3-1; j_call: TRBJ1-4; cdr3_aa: ASSQGGFNEKLF
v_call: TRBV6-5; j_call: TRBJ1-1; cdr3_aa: ASRTRGQRYTEAF
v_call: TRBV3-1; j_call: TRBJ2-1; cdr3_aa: ASSQDLKGYNEQF
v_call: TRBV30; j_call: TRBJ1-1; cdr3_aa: AWNGQLNTEAF
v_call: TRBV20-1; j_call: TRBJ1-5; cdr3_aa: SARDHMTGSRYQPQH
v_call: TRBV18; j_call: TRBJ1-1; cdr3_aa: ASSWTGGASAEAF
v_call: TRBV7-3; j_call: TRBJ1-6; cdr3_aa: ASSQQGNSPLH
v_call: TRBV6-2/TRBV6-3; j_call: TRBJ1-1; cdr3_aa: ASRDMLNTEAF